This TCR beta chain was observed in a study of Tregs in tolerant kidney transplant recipients. Germline CDR1 SEHNR, CDR2 FQNEAQ (reference sequence). V lost 1 base and J lost 7, with 14 bases in between. This CDR3 has 15 residues. Broader study findings: Activated donor B cell expansion appeared to reveal the most relevant donor-specific TCRbeta repertoire. Changing PCR primers prevented nucleotide comparison between some patients' samples. In tolerant patients, donor-specific Tregs outgrew total Tregs, suggesting antigen-driven expansion.

Mixed chimerism was transient after nonmyeloablative marrow transplants from related graft donors. Unstimulated regulatory T cells (CD4+CD25+CD127-), CD4+CD25- non-regulatory cells, CD4 and CD8 cells were FACS-sorted from thawed PBMCs. The data were produced by immunoSEQ multiplex PCR, yet TCRdb's version contains in-frame clones alone and is incomplete. The sample has roughly 86,000 clones; roughly 93% are singletons. The sample holds one count of this clone. The antigen is undetermined. The rearrangement links TRBV7-9 to TRBJ2-1; no firm D call. The sample here was CD4+ T cells from blood (PBMCs), taken 12 months after the transplant. This TCR was recovered from a human patient who received a combined kidney and bone marrow transplant. Part of the T cell pool may stem from the graft donor. CDR3 protein: CASSLGSSDLNEQFF. For the CDR3, the DNA is TGTGCCAGCAGCTTAGGCTCCAGCGACCTGAATGAGCAGTTCTTC.